The text below deals with one T cell receptor (beta chain). This CDR3 spans 19 amino acids. Trimming left V 2 bases short and J 0 bases short, with 17 bases between. CDR1 MNHEY and CDR2 SMNVEV come from the germline V gene (reference sequence). This record comes from a study of T cell changes during pregnancy in multiple sclerosis. Produced via immunoSEQ multiplex PCR; TCRdb's table is partial and in-frame only. Among under 85,000 clones listed, 90% were seen once. The sequence was collected from a female donor with multiple sclerosis, enrolled in a pregnancy study. The starting material was peripheral blood, obtained in the third trimester of pregnancy. The chain joins TRBV27 to TRBJ2-6; the D gene is possibly TRBD1 (6 bases). CDR3 sequence reads: CASSLRGGTPSSGANVLTF. CDR3 DNA sequence: TGTGCCAGCAGTTTAAGGGGTGGGACACCGAGCTCTGGGGCCAACGTCCTGACTTTC.